This TCR beta chain was sequenced during a study of CD8+CD57+ T cells in acquired aplastic anemia. Study-wide context: DNA per sorted CD4+ or CD8+ sample ranged about 0.18 to 30 ug, averaging approximately 3.1 ug.

Trimming took off 8 bases at V and 4 bases at J, with 21 bases between the two ends. Germline assignment: CDR1 SNHLY and CDR2 FYNNEI. The CDR3 extends over 15 amino acids. According to the study, genomic DNA was the template for TCR beta VDJ and CDR3 profiling. TCRdb re-derived calls from the reads in MiXCR, one entry per CDR3 protein. The table has roughly 250,000 distinct CDR3 sequences, 82% seen once. In the case of this clonotype: The CDR3 ends on some other residue instead of the conserved phenylalanine or tryptophan, so this is likely a read error.

In patients chosen for sequencing, flow cytometry had shown CD8+CD57+ cell expansion. Blood samples were obtained from patients who had received no prior therapy. J is TRBJ2-7 and V is TRBV2; D is possibly TRBD2 (7 bases). Sample: sorted CD4+, CD8+, or CD8+CD57+ T cells (not recorded which) from PBMCs. This TCR was recovered from a human donor with aplastic anemia. As DNA, the CDR3 is TGTGCCAGCGGGGGCGGGGGACCAGTTACGTACGAGCAGTACTTA. Translating gives CASGGGGPVTYEQYL.